The present T cell receptor beta chain was sequenced within a study of response to subunit inactivated influenza vaccine. The germline gives CDR1 MNHEY, CDR2 SVGAGI. CDR3 length: 14 residues. The V segment lost 6 bases and the J segment 3 bases; nucleotides outside the gene matches: 8. The study's findings and limits: The authors proposed limited new T cell recruitment per seasonal influenza vaccination.

Notes on this clonotype: What it binds is unknown.

TCRdb reprocessed the RT-PCR reads with MiXCR, giving one entry per CDR3 protein. This sample yields under 950,000 distinct CDR3 sequences, of which 21% are seen a single time; about 9.4% belongs to the top ten. The genes are TRBV6-5 and TRBJ2-7, with TRBD2 matching 7 bases. The receptor was derived from a middle-aged man who received an inactivated influenza vaccine. The source material was PBMCs from blood, sampled around 5 days after vaccination. The CDR3 DNA follows: TGTGCCAGCAGCTTACTAGCGTGCAACTACGAGCAGTACTTC. Amino acid sequence: CASSLLACNYEQYF.